The rows below give T cell receptor beta chains drawn from one sample of a study of T cell repertoires in cytomegalovirus infection. MiXCR was run by TCRdb on the reads, yielding one entry per CDR3 protein. This table has 570,000 or so distinct CDR3 sequences, about 40% appearing once. The antigens of these receptors remain unknown. Sequences were derived from cultured PBMCs, sampled from culture after CMV antigen stimulation. The receptors here all came from a human donor in good health (CMV status not recorded). Some clones in this sample may be carry-over from other donors' samples. Both conserved end residues are part of each CDR3. Fields, in order: D gene, clone size, J gene, V gene, CDR3 protein, CDR3 DNA. D genes are given only for firm matches. The size entry is marked missing in some rows and otherwise reads once, few, many or a size class.

>.|few|TRBJ2-2|TRBV6-1
CASRGYTGELFF
TGTGCCAGCAGGGGATACACCGGGGAGCTGTTTTTT
>TRBD1|.|TRBJ2-7|TRBV5-1
CASSTPGQGVREQYF
TGCGCCAGCAGCACCCCGGGACAGGGGGTGCGCGAGCAGTACTTC
>TRBD1|few|TRBJ2-6|TRBV6-1
CASSEHGQGAVGANVLTF
TGTGCCAGCAGTGAACATGGGCAGGGGGCGGTCGGGGCCAACGTCCTGACTTTC
>TRBD1|.|TRBJ1-1|TRBV11-2
CASSFLRTGHTEAFF
TGTGCCAGCAGCTTTCTTAGGACAGGGCACACTGAAGCTTTCTTT
>TRBD1|.|TRBJ2-3|TRBV12-3/TRBV12-4
CASSGGAETDTQYF
TGTGCCAGCTCAGGGGGCGCGGAGACAGATACGCAGTATTTT
>.|once|TRBJ2-2|TRBV6-5
CASSETGKVGTGELFF
TGTGCCAGCAGTGAAACAGGGAAAGTAGGCACCGGGGAGCTGTTTTTT
>TRBD2|.|TRBJ2-1|TRBV11-3
CASSTRTSGKYNEQFF
TGTGCCAGCAGCACGAGGACTAGCGGAAAATACAATGAGCAGTTCTTC
>.|.|TRBJ2-5|TRBV7-4
CASSKSGYQETQYF
TGTGCCAGCAGCAAGAGCGGGTACCAAGAGACCCAGTACTTC
>TRBD1|.|TRBJ2-3|TRBV20-1
CSAPRTGPMDTQYF
TGCAGTGCTCCCAGGACAGGGCCAATGGATACGCAGTATTTT
>.|.|TRBJ1-4|TRBV30
CAWSQDRKANEKLFF
TGTGCCTGGAGTCAAGACAGGAAGGCAAATGAAAAACTGTTTTTT
>TRBD2|many|TRBJ2-7|TRBV7-2
CASSLGLAGSPEQYF
TGTGCCAGCAGCTTAGGGTTAGCGGGAAGCCCCGAGCAGTACTTC